This entry features one T cell receptor (beta chain) sequence. Its specificity is unknown. These data are taken from a study of Tregs in tolerant kidney transplant recipients. The CDR3 covers 15 residues. Germline loops: CDR1 SEHNR, CDR2 FQNEAQ (reference sequence). The germline V and J ends were trimmed by 5 bases and 1 base, with 14 bases remaining between them. The protocol was immunoSEQ multiplex PCR, while the TCRdb copy is restricted to in-frame clones and leaves out a portion. The table lists 9,500 to 11,000 clones, about 90% of them singletons. Regarding the study as a whole: Biological reproducibility was not directly addressed in this study.

The V and J genes are TRBV7-9 and TRBJ1-1; D is unclear. This TCR was sampled from a human patient who received a combined kidney and bone marrow transplant. The specimen comprised Tregs from blood cultured with allogeneic cells, sampled before the transplant. The CDR3 here is CASSGDMPRNTEAFF. In nucleotides, the CDR3 is TGTGCCAGCAGCGGAGACATGCCGAGGAACACTGAAGCTTTCTTT.